The 32 T cell receptor beta chains reported below all come from one sample, sequenced in a study of long-term antiretroviral therapy in people with HIV. Samples were assayed with immunoSEQ v3.0 at survey level. Assay used: immunoSEQ multiplex PCR; TCRdb lists only in-frame clones, some missing. Counted here are almost 35,000 clones, 80% to 90% occurring once; the ten biggest clones make up more than 4.5%. This specimen consisted of unsorted PBMCs, obtained 2.8 years before starting antiretroviral therapy. Receptors originate from a woman aged 25 to 39 with HIV.

The chain carries TRBV6-1 and TRBJ2-1; D is uncertain. The V and J ends lost 0 bases and 12 bases respectively, with 9 bases between them. The CDR3 length is 12 residues. Germline V gives CDR1 MNHNS, CDR2 SASEGT. This CDR3 is CASSEAGFRQFF. The CDR3 coding sequence is TGTGCCAGCAGTGAAGCGGGGTTCAGGCAGTTCTTC.

The V call is TRBV2, the J call TRBJ1-6, with D hard to call. V lost 6 bases to trimming and J lost 6 bases, with 6 bases between them. This CDR3 spans 12 amino acids. The germline gives CDR1 SNHLY, CDR2 FYNNEI. The CDR3, as DNA: TGTGCCAGCAGGGTAACTAATTCACCCCTCCACTTT. Amino acid sequence: CASRVTNSPLHF. The full variable domain, rest sourced from reference TRBV2 and TRBJ1-6, is EPEVTQTPSHQVTQMGQEVILRCVPISNHLYFYWYRQILGQKVEFLVSFYNNEISEKSEIFDDQFSVERPDGSNFTLKIRSTKLEDSAMYFCASRVTNSPLHFGNGTRLTVT.

The chain uses TRBV4-2 and TRBJ1-5; 9 bases are a match to TRBD1. CDR1 is LGHNA and CDR2 is YNFKEQ in the germline V gene. This CDR3 spans 16 amino acids. With 0 bases clipped from V and 7 bases from J, the junction kept 7 bases outside the gene matches. The CDR3 bases are TGTGCCAGCAGCCAAGATCTTGCACAGGGGGCACAGCCCCAGCATTTT. Amino acid sequence: CASSQDLAQGAQPQHF.

This chain connects TRBV6-1 to TRBJ2-6, with D uncertain. Germline-derived CDR1 and CDR2 are MNHNS and SASEGT. Trimming pared 4 bases from V and 0 bases from J, leaving 4 bases between. The CDR3 is 14 amino acids. CDR3 sequence (DNA): TGTGCCAGCAGTGGGCTCTCTGGGGCCAACGTCCTGACTTTC. Amino acids: CASSGLSGANVLTF.

This clone has a single count. CDR3 coding DNA: TGCGCCAGCAGCGTGCCTCAAACGGGCCCTCAAGAGACCCAGTACTTC. Translating gives CASSVPQTGPQETQYF. The J gene is TRBJ2-5, the V gene TRBV5-1; D remains ambiguous. The CDR3 has 16 amino acids. The germline CDR1 and CDR2 sequences are SGHRS and YFSETQ. The ends were cut back, 4 bases at V and 2 bases at J, with 18 bases in the middle.

The CDR3 coding sequence is TGTGCCACCAGCAGTAGTAGCGGGGGAAATTACAATGAGCAGTTCTTC. Amino acid sequence: CATSSSSGGNYNEQFF. The rearrangement links TRBV15 to TRBJ2-1; 9 bases are shared with TRBD2. Germline CDR1 LNHNV, CDR2 YYDKDF (reference sequence). This CDR3 comprises 16 residues. The ends lost 3 bases at V and 4 bases at J; junction bases unmatched: 7.

V is TRBV5-1 and J is TRBJ1-1; no firm D call. V lost 4 bases to trimming and J lost 1 base, with 14 bases between them. There are 15 residues in the CDR3. CDR1 is SGHRS, CDR2 YFSETQ, per germline. This CDR3 reads CASSRAPEKNTEAFF. In nucleotides, the CDR3 is TGCGCCAGCAGCCGCGCGCCAGAAAAGAACACTGAAGCTTTCTTT.

The rearrangement uses TRBV27 and TRBJ1-1; D gene unclear. There are 13 residues in the CDR3. Trimming took off 0 bases at V and 4 bases at J, with 6 bases between the two ends. Germline assignment: CDR1 MNHEY and CDR2 SMNVEV (reference sequence). CDR3 amino acids: CASSLSIPTEAFF. As DNA, the CDR3 is TGTGCCAGCAGTTTATCGATCCCCACTGAAGCTTTCTTT.

This clone was observed a single time. The rearrangement uses TRBV6-1 and TRBJ2-3, with D perhaps being TRBD1 or TRBD2 (5 bases each). The germline V and J ends were trimmed by 2 bases and 14 bases, with 17 bases remaining between them. The length of the CDR3 is 13 residues. Germline CDR1 and CDR2: MNHNS and SASEGT. In nucleotides, the CDR3 is TGTGCCAGCAGTGAAATGGGGACGTCGGGGCGGTATTTT. Protein sequence: CASSEMGTSGRYF.

The J gene is TRBJ2-7, the V gene TRBV5-4, with TRBD2 matching over 7 bases. Germline V gene lookup returns CDR1 SGHNT and CDR2 YYREEE (reference sequence). Losses at the gene ends were 0 bases for V and 3 bases for J; bases not matched to a gene: 6. The CDR3 runs to 15 residues. The CDR3 DNA is TGTGCCAGCAGCTTGGATGGCGGGGGTAACTACGAGCAGTACTTC. Protein: CASSLDGGGNYEQYF. Drawing the rest from reference TRBV5-4 and TRBJ2-7, the complete variable domain is ETGVTQSPTHLIKTRGQQVTLRCSSQSGHNTVSWYQQALGQGPQFIFQYYREEENGRGNFPPRFSGLQFPNYSSELNVNALELDDSALYLCASSLDGGGNYEQYFGPGTRLTVT.

V usage is TRBV11-2 and J usage is TRBJ1-1; no reliable D call. The CDR3 runs to 13 residues. V was cut by 7 bases and J by 3 bases, with 12 bases left in between. CDR1 is SGHAT, CDR2 FQNNGV, per germline. The CDR3 loop is CASTLRRDTEAFF. DNA for the CDR3: TGTGCCAGCACCCTGAGGCGTGACACTGAAGCTTTCTTT.

This chain links TRBV5-6 with TRBJ2-5; 8 nucleotides agree with TRBD1. Per the germline V gene, CDR1 is SGHDT and CDR2 is YYEEEE. The CDR3 is made up of 15 amino acids. The V segment lost 0 bases and the J segment 5 bases; nucleotides outside the gene matches: 6. The chain's CDR3 is CASSLATGGLETQYF. As DNA, the CDR3 is TGTGCCAGCAGCTTGGCTACAGGGGGTTTGGAGACCCAGTACTTC.

The V call is TRBV6-5, the J call TRBJ2-2, with TRBD1 matching over 8 bases. J lost 7 bases, V lost 6 bases, and 4 bases had no gene match. The CDR3 consists of 13 residues. CDR1 is MNHEY and CDR2 is SVGAGI in the germline V gene. CDR3 sequence: CASRDRVHGELFF. CDR3 DNA sequence: TGTGCCAGCAGGGACAGGGTTCACGGGGAGCTGTTTTTT.

CDR3 in amino acids: CASSPGGLWDTQYF. The CDR3 region has the DNA TGCGCCAGCAGCCCGGGGGGGCTGTGGGATACGCAGTATTTT. The chain carries TRBV5-1 and TRBJ2-3; 8 nucleotides agree with TRBD2. The germline V gene encodes CDR1 SGHRS and CDR2 YFSETQ. CDR3 length: 14 residues. With V trimmed by 4 bases and J by 6 bases, 7 bases remained unmatched.

The sample holds one count of this clone. The chain carries TRBV29-1 and TRBJ1-2; 8 bases line up with TRBD1. Germline V gene data show CDR1 as SQVTM and CDR2 as ANQGSEA. The CDR3 extends over 13 amino acids. With V trimmed by 6 bases and J by 2 bases, 5 bases remained unmatched. The CDR3 loop is CSVMGQENYGYTF. Here the CDR3 DNA reads TGCAGCGTGATGGGACAGGAAAACTATGGCTACACCTTC.

V and J are TRBV5-1 and TRBJ2-1, with 9 nucleotides matching TRBD2. J lost 5 bases, V lost 0 bases, and 12 bases had no gene match. Germline V gene data show CDR1 as SGHRS and CDR2 as YFSETQ. The CDR3 contains 18 residues. The CDR3 loop is CASSLEWVAGATDNEQFF. The CDR3 DNA is TGCGCCAGCAGCTTGGAATGGGTAGCGGGGGCCACAGACAATGAGCAGTTCTTC.

The CDR3 protein is CALGGQSTEAFF. The CDR3, as DNA: TGTGCCCTAGGGGGCCAGAGCACTGAAGCTTTCTTT. This chain links TRBV6-1 with TRBJ1-1; TRBD1 matches at 7 bases. Germline V gene lookup returns CDR1 MNHNS and CDR2 SASEGT. The CDR3 is made up of 12 amino acids. Germline trimming cut 11 bases from V and 4 bases from J; bases unmatched to any gene: 7.

This clone appeared a single time. The V call is TRBV2, the J call TRBJ2-7; D remains ambiguous. The V end was cut by 3 bases, the J end by 1 base, with 7 bases between. There are 13 residues in the CDR3. Germline V gene data show CDR1 as SNHLY and CDR2 as FYNNEI. In nucleotides, the CDR3 is TGTGCCAGCAGTGAGGCGAGATCCTACGAGCAGTACTTC. Translation gives CASSEARSYEQYF.

V and J are TRBV9 and TRBJ1-2; no reliable D call. The V gene's germline CDR1 is SGDLS and CDR2 YYNGEE. Trimming removed 6 bases at V and 6 bases at J, with 9 bases between. The CDR3 length is 11 residues. The CDR3 DNA is TGTGCCAGCAAGAGGTCAGATGGCTACACCTTC. It is translated as CASKRSDGYTF. The whole variable domain, filled in from reference TRBV9 and TRBJ1-2, reads DSGVTQTPKHLITATGQRVTLRCSPRSGDLSVYWYQQSLDQGLQFLIQYYNGEERAKGNILERFSAQQFPDLHSELNLSSLELGDSALYFCASKRSDGYTFGSGTRLTVV.

The chain carries TRBV27 and TRBJ2-3, with D tentatively TRBD1 (6 bases). Looked up from germline, CDR1 is MNHEY and CDR2 is SMNVEV (reference sequence). Trimming stripped 10 bases from V and 3 bases from J, with 20 bases between. This CDR3 contains 15 residues. The CDR3 DNA follows: TGTGCCACCCAAGGGGGAGCTAGTGAAACAGATACGCAGTATTTT. Its translation: CATQGGASETDTQYF.

This chain links TRBV7-6 with TRBJ2-3, with TRBD2 as a possible D gene (6 bases). Trimming stripped 5 bases from V and 1 base from J, with 13 bases between. Germline V gene data show CDR1 as SGHVS and CDR2 as FNYEAQ. The CDR3 is 15 amino acids. CDR3 amino acids: CASSREGGGTDTQYF. CDR3 DNA: TGTGCCAGCAGCAGAGAAGGCGGGGGCACAGATACGCAGTATTTT. Supplemented by reference TRBV7-6 and TRBJ2-3, the full variable domain reads GAGVSQSPRYKVTKRGQDVALRCDPISGHVSLYWYRQALGQGPEFLTYFNYEAQQDKSGLPNDRFSAERPEGSISTLTIQRTEQRDSAMYRCASSREGGGTDTQYFGPGTRLTVL.

The chain carries TRBV5-4 and TRBJ1-2; 8 bases align to TRBD1. With 7 bases clipped from V and 2 bases from J, the junction kept 4 bases outside the gene matches. This CDR3 is 13 amino acids long. The V gene's germline CDR1 is SGHNT and CDR2 YYREEE (reference sequence). Here the CDR3 reads CASGQGENYGYTF. CDR3 sequence (DNA): TGTGCCAGCGGACAGGGCGAAAACTATGGCTACACCTTC.

The rearrangement links TRBV7-2 to TRBJ2-1; D uncertain. This CDR3 is built from 11 residues. Germline-derived CDR1 and CDR2 are SGHTA and FQGNSA. The V end was cut by 5 bases, the J end by 12 bases, with 11 bases between. CDR3 bases: TGTGCCAGCAGCCCTACAATTGGGCAGTTCTTC. Protein product: CASSPTIGQFF.

The gene calls are TRBV5-6 and TRBJ2-7; 7 bases map to TRBD1. CDR1 and CDR2 from the germline V gene are SGHDT and YYEEEE. The CDR3 covers 14 residues. The J segment lost 6 bases and the V segment lost 2 bases, leaving 8 bases of the junction unmatched. The CDR3 DNA is TGTGCCAGCAGCTTCGGGAAGGGGGCTAGCGAGCAGTACGTC. Its protein is CASSFGKGASEQYV.

The chain uses TRBV7-9 and TRBJ2-4; D unresolved. Germline assignment: CDR1 SEHNR and CDR2 FQNEAQ (reference sequence). The CDR3 loop spans 15 amino acids. V was cut by 2 bases and J by 1 base, with 9 bases left in between. The CDR3 DNA reads as TGTGCCAGCAGCTTATCCGAGGTTGCCAAAAACATTCAGTACTTC. Translated, it gives CASSLSEVAKNIQYF.

The CDR3 DNA reads TGTGCCAGCAGCCTAAATCTGGGGTACACAGATACGCAGTATTTT. Its protein is CASSLNLGYTDTQYF. This chain joins TRBV11-2 and TRBJ2-3, with no clear D. This CDR3 comprises 15 residues. V lost 5 bases and J 2 bases, leaving 14 bases between the germline ends. Germline CDR1 and CDR2: SGHAT and FQNNGV.

The gene calls are TRBV5-6 and TRBJ1-1; perhaps TRBD1 as D (5 bases). The germline V gene has CDR1 SGHDT and CDR2 YYEEEE. V was cut by 0 bases and J by 5 bases, with 17 bases left in between. CDR3 size: 16 residues. The CDR3 coding sequence is TGTGCCAGCAGCTTGGTTTTATATGGCCGGGGGACTGAAGCTTTCTTT. Encoded protein: CASSLVLYGRGTEAFF.

V usage is TRBV4-2 and J usage is TRBJ2-6; D is tentatively TRBD1 or TRBD2 (6 bases each). Germline loops: CDR1 LGHNA, CDR2 YNFKEQ. The CDR3 is made up of 18 amino acids. Trimming took 0 bases from V and 1 from J, leaving 13 bases between them. The CDR3 sequence is CASSQDGGLASGANVLTF. The CDR3 region has the DNA TGTGCCAGCAGCCAAGATGGGGGGCTAGCTTCTGGGGCCAACGTCCTGACTTTC.

This clone came up a few times. The chain joins TRBV19 to TRBJ2-5; D not resolved. Germline assignment: CDR1 LNHDA and CDR2 SQIVND (reference sequence). The CDR3 spans 13 residues. Trimming removed 3 bases from V and 5 bases from J, with 10 bases in between. CDR3 in amino acids: CASSIWAMETQYF. In nucleotides, the CDR3 is TGTGCCAGTAGTATTTGGGCTATGGAGACCCAGTACTTC.

This clone was seen a single time. V and J are TRBV6-6 and TRBJ2-5, with 8 positions matching TRBD1. Germline V gene sequence: CDR1 MNHNY, CDR2 SVGAGI (reference sequence). The V gene end was trimmed by 6 bases and the J gene end by 2 bases; junction bases not matched to a gene: 5. The CDR3 is 14 residues long. CDR3 region: CASSQGQVQETQYF. The DNA of the CDR3 is TGTGCCAGCAGCCAGGGACAGGTACAAGAGACCCAGTACTTC.

The chain combines TRBV18 with TRBJ1-1; D is possibly TRBD1 (5 bases). The CDR3 extends over 17 amino acids. Germline values: CDR1 KGHSH, CDR2 LQKENI. V lost 6 bases, J lost 0 bases, and 20 bases lay in between. The CDR3 region has the DNA TGTGCCAGCTCGCCGTCGTCCGCCTCAGGGCTGAACACTGAAGCTTTCTTT. Translation: CASSPSSASGLNTEAFF.

V and J are TRBV7-2 and TRBJ2-5; D tentatively reads TRBD1 or TRBD2 (6 bases each). The V gene lost 1 base and the J gene lost 5 bases, with 14 bases spanning the gap. CDR1 and CDR2 from the germline V gene are SGHTA and FQGNSA. The CDR3 has 15 residues. CDR3 bases: TGTGCCAGCAGCTTAGGGGGGGCCGACGTGGAGACCCAGTACTTC. It yields the protein CASSLGGADVETQYF.